This T cell receptor (beta chain) stems from a study of cytomegalovirus exposure and HLA in healthy donors. The PCR used 60 Vbeta and 13 Jbeta primers. TCRdb keeps only in-frame clones here, not all; method: immunoSEQ multiplex PCR. The data show over 150,000 clones, around 69% seen once. This TCR came from a woman in her thirties in good health and CMV-seronegative. The specimen sequenced was PBMCs.

CDR3 coding DNA: TGTGCCAGCAGTCTATTTCTCTCCTCTGAAAAACTGTTTTTT. Encoded protein: CASSLFLSSEKLFF. The rearrangement uses TRBV28 and TRBJ1-4; D ambiguous. CDR1 is MDHEN, CDR2 SYDVKM, per germline. The V gene lost 5 bases and the J gene lost 7 bases, with 14 bases spanning the gap. The CDR3 consists of 14 residues.